The T cell receptor beta chain under discussion was sequenced for a study of control samples from healthy donors and cancer patients (dated by TCRdb to 2020 to 2021). The library was produced with the immunoSEQ multiplex PCR assay. Drawn from immuneACCESS, this table holds only the in-frame rearrangements with V and J called that TCRdb kept. Clones are partly lost; checked studies trace under half to an unresolved V gene and leave the rest unexplained. Recorded for this sample are around 50,000 clones; approximately 90% of them occurred a single time. Clones ranked in the top ten supply 0.8% to 1% of the sample. The CDR3 starts with the cysteine, ends with the valine, and has 15 residues. The CDR3 DNA has 45 bases and is translated from base 1. Germline trimming: 4 bases from V, 3 bases from J; junction bases outside gene matches: 9. The germline V gene sets CDR1 to SQVTM and CDR2 to ANQGSEA. Points on this clone: Its cognate antigen has yet to be identified. Base qualities are not provided; no much larger clone lies one nucleotide away.

This chain is built from TRBV29-1 and TRBJ2-7; the central 10 bases match TRBD2. This TCR was recovered from a man aged 25-40 years with colorectal cancer. What was sequenced was PBMCs. The DNA sequence is TGCAGCGTTGGTATCCGGCGGACTAGCGGCTACGAGCAGTACGTC. This is translated as CSVGIRRTSGYEQYV.